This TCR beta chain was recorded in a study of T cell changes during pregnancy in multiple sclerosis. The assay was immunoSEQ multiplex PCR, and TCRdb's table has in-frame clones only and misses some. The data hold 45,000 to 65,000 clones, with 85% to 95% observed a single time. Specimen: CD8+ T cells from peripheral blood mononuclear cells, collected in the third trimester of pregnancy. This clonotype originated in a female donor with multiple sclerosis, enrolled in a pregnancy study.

The CDR3: CASSLSPGGVYEQYF. CDR3 bases: TGTGCCAGCAGTTTATCCCCGGGAGGAGTATACGAGCAGTACTTC. The chain couples TRBV27 to TRBJ2-7; 7 bases map to TRBD2. Trimming at V came to 0 bases and at J to 4 bases, leaving 6 bases not matched to a gene. CDR1 and CDR2 from the germline V gene are MNHEY and SMNVEV (reference sequence). The CDR3 has 15 residues.